This T cell receptor beta chain was identified during a study of CD8+CD57+ T cells in acquired aplastic anemia. Study in general: Sorted CD4+ and CD8+ cells gave an average of approximately 3.1 ug of DNA. Findings of the study overall: Controls did not differ significantly from patients in CD8+ Simpson's diversity. Patients and controls shared 25 to 30 CD8+ CDR3 sequences, which appeared highly expressed in patients and within their immunodominant clones.

About this clonotype itself: Its antigen is unidentified.

The CDR3 consists of 13 residues. In germline, CDR1 is SEHNR, CDR2 FQNEAQ (reference sequence). V shed 1 base and J shed 7 bases, with 11 bases lying between them. Only patients with CD8+CD57+ cell expansion on flow cytometry were chosen for sequencing. No patient had been given any therapy when blood was sampled. Template material for TCR beta VDJ and CDR3 profiling consisted of genomic DNA. Each CDR3 protein gets one entry after TCRdb re-called the reads with MiXCR. The table has 150,000 to 200,000 distinct CDR3 sequences, roughly 48% seen once. The J gene is TRBJ2-7, the V gene TRBV7-9; D is perhaps TRBD2 (6 bases). The sequencing sample was made of sorted CD4+, CD8+, or CD8+CD57+ T cells (not recorded which) from PBMCs. The origin of this receptor is a human donor with aplastic anemia. CDR3 in DNA: TGTGCCAGCAGCTTAGTCGCAGGGAGGGAGCAGTACTTC. Translated, it gives CASSLVAGREQYF.